These T cell receptor beta chains were read from a single sample in a study of T cells in localized non-small cell lung cancer. The data were produced by immunoSEQ multiplex PCR, yet TCRdb's version contains in-frame clones alone and is incomplete. The sample carries 75,000 to 95,000 clones, about nine tenths recorded once. The sample here was peripheral blood, taken before any cancer treatment. These receptors came from a man between 40 and 70 years old with stage I squamous cell lung carcinoma. Each CDR3 is given with its conserved first and last residue. A D gene is named only where the DNA matches it firmly. Only part of the rows carry a size: once, few, many, or a class if the clone is expanded.

v_gene,d_gene,j_gene,abundance,CDR3nt,CDR3aa
TRBV7-2,-,TRBJ2-1,-,TGTGCCAGCAGTAATACGGGGGTATCCTACAATGAGCAGTTCTTC,CASSNTGVSYNEQFF
TRBV19,TRBD1,TRBJ1-3,-,TGTGCCAGTAGCGTTCTAACAGGGGCGCCTGGAAACACCATATATTTT,CASSVLTGAPGNTIYF
TRBV2,-,TRBJ2-5,-,TGTGCCAGCAGTGAATCGGGGAGTTACGGGCAAGAGACCCAGTACTTC,CASSESGSYGQETQYF
TRBV19,-,TRBJ1-5,-,TGTGCCAGTAGGTCAGGGAATCAGCCCCAGCATTTT,CASRSGNQPQHF
TRBV7-9,TRBD1,TRBJ1-1,few,TGTGCCAGCAGCAAGGGACAGGTGAACACTGAAGCTTTCTTT,CASSKGQVNTEAFF
TRBV28,-,TRBJ2-7,many,TGTGCCAGCAGTTTGACAGAATACGAGCAGTACTTC,CASSLTEYEQYF
TRBV12-5,TRBD1,TRBJ2-3,once,TGTGCTAGTGGTGCGCCGGGACAGGGAACCAGCCGAGTCTCCACAGATACGCAGTATTTT,CASGAPGQGTSRVSTDTQYF
TRBV4-2,-,TRBJ2-2,-,TGTGCCAGCCGCGGACGGGACACCGGGGAGCTGTTTTTT,CASRGRDTGELFF
TRBV6-1,-,TRBJ1-2,-,TGTGCCAGCAGCCCACTTTATAGCTACACCTTC,CASSPLYSYTF
TRBV27,-,TRBJ1-4,-,TGTGCCAGCAGTTTATTGCAGGGGAGTAACGAAAAACTGTTTTTT,CASSLLQGSNEKLFF
TRBV9,-,TRBJ2-5,-,TGTGCCAGCAGCCCTCAGGGAGCTAGCAAGTTAGAGACCCAGTACTTC,CASSPQGASKLETQYF
TRBV4-2,-,TRBJ2-4,-,TGTGCCAGCAGCCAAGTTACCGAAAAAGACATTCAGTACTTC,CASSQVTEKDIQYF
TRBV7-2,TRBD1,TRBJ1-2,-,TGTGCCAGCAGCCTCGCGCAGGGGGATCGTAACTATGGCTACACCTTC,CASSLAQGDRNYGYTF
TRBV5-1,-,TRBJ1-1,-,TGCGCCAGCAGCTTTACCGGGATCAGGAGCACTGAAGCTTTCTTT,CASSFTGIRSTEAFF
TRBV4-2,TRBD1,TRBJ1-6,-,TGTGCCAGCAGCCAGGACAGGGAAAATTCACCCCTCCACTTT,CASSQDRENSPLHF
TRBV12-5,-,TRBJ2-2,-,TGTGCTAGTGCTACCTGGTCGAAGGAGCTGTTTTTT,CASATWSKELFF
TRBV7-7,TRBD2,TRBJ2-3,-,TGTGCCAGCAGTAACCCCGGGACTAGCGGGGGCACAGATACGCAGTATTTT,CASSNPGTSGGTDTQYF
TRBV18,TRBD1,TRBJ1-2,-,TGTGCCAGCTCAGCGGGACAGGGGATCCCTGATGGCTACACCTTC,CASSAGQGIPDGYTF
TRBV5-1,-,TRBJ1-4,-,TGCGCCAGCAGCTTTGGGGAAGTGCATGAAAAACTGTTTTTT,CASSFGEVHEKLFF
TRBV5-1,TRBD1,TRBJ2-2,-,TGCGCCAGCAGCTCAGGAACAGGGGGCGCCGCTACCGGGGAGCTGTTTTTT,CASSSGTGGAATGELFF
TRBV5-1,TRBD1,TRBJ1-6,-,TGCGCCAGCAGCCGCGGGACAGGTAACTCACCCCTCCACTTT,CASSRGTGNSPLHF
TRBV29-1,TRBD2,TRBJ2-1,-,TGCAGCGCCCTTGGGACTAGCGGGGCCTCCTACAATGAGCAGTTCTTC,CSALGTSGASYNEQFF
TRBV10-3,-,TRBJ1-4,-,TGTGCCATCAGTGAGGCGGCACCCGCAACTAATGAAAAACTGTTTTTT,CAISEAAPATNEKLFF
TRBV5-5,-,TRBJ1-6,few,TGTGCCAGCAGCCCGGCGGGATATGGGTATTCACCCCTCCACTTT,CASSPAGYGYSPLHF
TRBV7-8,-,TRBJ1-4,-,TGTGCCAGCAGCATCCAGGCTAATGAAAAACTGTTTTTT,CASSIQANEKLFF
TRBV19,-,TRBJ2-1,-,TGTGCCAGTAGTCTCGGGGCCCTAGGGGGTGAGCAGTTCTTC,CASSLGALGGEQFF
TRBV14,TRBD1,TRBJ1-2,-,TGTGCCAGCAGGAGGACAGGGGGCTATGGCTACACCTTC,CASRRTGGYGYTF
TRBV10-3,-,TRBJ2-1,-,TGTGCCATCAACCGGGACACCATATACAATGAGCAGTTCTTC,CAINRDTIYNEQFF
TRBV11-2,-,TRBJ1-5,-,TGTGCCAGCAGTCGGAGGACGGGTAGCAATCAGCCCCAGCATTTT,CASSRRTGSNQPQHF
TRBV5-1,-,TRBJ2-3,-,TGCGCCAGCAGCTTCCGGGACAGCACAGATACGCAGTATTTT,CASSFRDSTDTQYF
TRBV6-1,-,TRBJ1-5,-,TGTGCCAGCAGTGATTACGGCGTAAGCAATCAGCCCCAGCATTTT,CASSDYGVSNQPQHF
TRBV30,TRBD1,TRBJ1-5,-,TGTGCCTGGATTGCCCTTCGGACAGGTTGTTGCAATCAGCCCCAGCATTTT,CAWIALRTGCCNQPQHF
TRBV7-2,TRBD1,TRBJ2-4,-,TGTGCCAGCAGCGCCCAACAGGGGTTAGCCAAAAACATTCAGTACTTC,CASSAQQGLAKNIQYF
TRBV2,TRBD1,TRBJ1-2,-,TGTGCCAGCACCCGGATGGTGGGACAGGGCAGCTATGGCTACACCTTC,CASTRMVGQGSYGYTF
TRBV6-1,-,TRBJ2-5,-,TGTGCCAGCAGTGAATTAGGTGGGGGGGCCCGAGAGACCCAGTACTTC,CASSELGGGARETQYF
TRBV28,-,TRBJ1-1,-,TGTGCCAGCGGGGGACCGATGAACACTGAAGCTTTCTTT,CASGGPMNTEAFF
TRBV5-6,-,TRBJ2-1,few,TGTGCCAGCAGCTCCCGGGGGCGGGGTGAGCAGTTCTTC,CASSSRGRGEQFF
TRBV6-5,-,TRBJ2-7,-,TGTGCCAGCAGTTTTAGCATCCTCTCTGAGCAGTACTTC,CASSFSILSEQYF
TRBV5-1,-,TRBJ1-1,-,TGCGCCAGCAGCTTGGGTTCAGGCACTAGCACTGAAGCTTTCTTT,CASSLGSGTSTEAFF
TRBV4-2,-,TRBJ2-7,-,TGTGCCAGCAGCCAAGGATCACGGGGGGCGGGTTACGAGCAGTACTTC,CASSQGSRGAGYEQYF
TRBV27,TRBD1,TRBJ2-7,-,TGTGCCAGCAGTGCCAACAGGGGGCTGAATTCCTACGAGCAGTACTTC,CASSANRGLNSYEQYF